The text below deals with one TCR beta chain. The specificity of this receptor is unknown. One base away there is no much larger clone; base qualities are not given. The data stem from a study of cytomegalovirus exposure and HLA in healthy donors (dated 2017 in TCRdb). Study-wide context: In an earlier analysis of under 750 of the donors, 276 Gb of sequence data and 117 million unique TCR beta sequences from about 190 million T cells were reported. In an earlier analysis of a few hundred of the donors, high-throughput TCR beta sequencing was used to judge whether each TCR beta V gene segment behaved as functional or pseudogenic. In a later analysis, previously published TCR beta repertoires from about 640 donors were re-analyzed and high-resolution HLA genotyping was added so that TCR occurrence patterns could be studied. All discovery cohort repertoires had been generated using a single sequencing platform. The study combined high-throughput TCR immunosequencing, statistical association of individual TCRs with disease status, and machine learning to predict cytomegalovirus infection status. A handful of DR-DQ haplotypes were handled as single units for association and clustering because linkage in the cohort was strong. Donor age, sex, ethnicity and CMV serostatus were collected together with the repertoire data. Using immunosequencing, the study profiled T cell repertoires from 500 to 800 subjects and related those repertoires to cytomegalovirus serostatus. A separate validation cohort of 100 to 150 different subjects was used in addition to the 666-subject first cohort. HLA typing included class I and class II loci at four-digit resolution. Among roughly 400 genotyped donors of the cohort, an average of about 240,000 unique TCR beta nucleotide sequences were sequenced per donor, 15% to 20% of them non-productive. The genetic ancestry cluster associated with self-reported Caucasian donors included over 65% of the roughly 400 genotyped donors. The study aimed to test whether signatures of past pathogen exposure could be identified by cataloging public T cell receptors. A later genetic analysis took genome-wide SNP genotypes for 398 of the 666 donors and used that subset as a discovery cohort. An early release that covered more than 550 HLA-typed donors contained about 290 gigabases of sequencing data and approximately 85 million unique TCR sequences. The number of donors typed differed by locus, with 629-630 for A, B, C, DRB1 and DQB1, 522 for DQA1, about 610 for DPA1, and around 450 for DPB1. In the later analysis, no new phenotypic data were used to find candidate immune exposures; instead, reliance was placed on TCR beta sequences and their occurrence across donors.

Library construction relied on the immunoSEQ multiplex PCR assay. For the multiplex PCR, a mixture combining 60 forward primers for TCR Vbeta segments and 13 reverse primers for TCR Jbeta segments was used. A multiplex PCR assay on genomic DNA amplified the CDR3 region of rearranged TCR beta genes. On the Illumina HiSeq System, the amplified TCR beta libraries were sequenced as 87-base-pair reads. Regarding the original processing steps: A later analysis tallied approximately 87 million unique TCR beta chains across the 666 repertoires, and around 9.9 million of those chains were shared by two or more donors. To remove PCR and sequencing errors, raw reads were error-corrected and collapsed into unique sequences using a nearest-neighbor algorithm that merged closely related sequences. CDR3 sequences were aligned to IMGT reference sequences to assign V, D and J gene segments. Each retained sequence needed at least a six-nucleotide match to both a V gene segment and a J gene segment. A rearrangement was called productive if the CDR3 had no stop codons and remained in frame with V and J, and every other rearrangement was called non-productive. Following IMGT convention, CDR3 was defined as the stretch from the second conserved V-encoded cysteine to the conserved J-encoded phenylalanine. In an earlier analysis of around 570 of the donors, sequences lacking an unambiguous match to a single V gene segment were excluded. In an earlier analysis of approximately 500 of the donors, a V segment was called functional when productive rearrangements were above 56.7%, and segregating when the standard deviation between donors exceeded 5%. A statistical classification framework was developed to diagnose cytomegalovirus status using the catalog of TCR beta chain sequences. In a later analysis, TCR nucleotide sequences were compared against IMGT/GENE-DB human TR gene sequences so that V and J genes could be assigned. A later analysis assigned CDR3 sequences and most-parsimonious VDJ recombination scenarios with the TCRdist pipeline. In a later analysis, every TCR beta chain was defined by the combination of its CDR3 amino acid sequence and its V-gene family, and reads without a unique V-gene family were dropped. A later analysis removed several hundred highly shared, low-generation-probability nucleotide sequences to deal with suspected cross-contamination and a sequencing artifact. For each public chain, a later analysis derived a clonal expansion index from normalized ranks of inferred template counts within each repertoire. A later analysis computed generation probabilities with a VDJ recombination model fitted to out-of-frame rearrangements, and checked the results against IGoR. Hypergeometric tests were used in a later analysis to score TCR-TCR, TCR-HLA and TCR-CMV co-occurrence, with a repertoire-size bias correction applied to the TCR pairs. In a later analysis, false discovery rates were estimated by permuting HLA or CMV assignments 20 times. In a later analysis, co-occurring TCRs were grouped using DBSCAN, with TCRdist sequence similarity added in when clustering inside HLA-allele-positive subsets. Repertoires with fewer than 30,000 or more than 120,000 public chains, plus five repertoires with anomalous nucleotide sharing, were excluded from co-occurrence clustering. TCRdb retrieved this table from immuneACCESS and kept in-frame rearrangements only. Not all clones are present; in checked studies, unresolved V genes account for under half, and no reason is known for the remainder. V, J and clone size are taken as reported in that table, and D and trimming were inferred from the DNA itself. A total of around 150,000 clones appear in this sample, about 72% of them only once. Together, the top ten hold about 4% of the sample.

The CDR3 runs 12 amino acids, cysteine and phenylalanine included. Of the read, only the CDR3 DNA is kept; its 36 bases are in frame from base 1. Trimming at the junction amounts to 6 bases on V and 4 bases on J, and the germline ends lie 8 bases apart. CDR1 and CDR2, per the germline V gene (reference sequence), are MNHEY and SMNVEV. The cohort was made up of roughly 670 healthy bone marrow donors. At the time of sampling, all cohort members were nominally healthy, though unrecorded immune exposures were likely present. The donor tested CMV seropositive, placing the donor among the 289 seropositive members of the cohort. Each donor provided a peripheral blood sample, and peripheral blood mononuclear cells were used for TCR beta sequencing. The Qiagen DNeasy Blood Extraction Kit was used to extract genomic DNA from the blood cell samples. Broader findings and caveats from the paper: A later analysis found that HLA-associated TCR beta chains were more clonally expanded and had lower generation probabilities than equally common non-associated chains. A group of highly shared sequence variants was considered likely to be a technical artifact of the sequencing pipeline. According to the authors, the approach could potentially be generalized to other disease states and immunological phenotypes. Because HLA typing was unavailable for some donors at each locus, only the typed subset was used in association tests. Three of the identified cytomegalovirus-associated TCR beta chains were confirmed in vitro to be specific for cytomegalovirus antigens. Some IMGT-functional V segments, including TRBV6-2 and TRBV6-3, could not be distinguished by the 87-base-pair reads and were therefore excluded. Compared with the 666-donor mean, donors in an Asian-associated ancestry cluster had fewer N-insertions in productive TCRs, according to a later genetic analysis. The cohort was sequenced for TCR beta chains only, and without alpha or paired-chain data the features that could be detected were limited. In a later analysis, 16,951 TCR beta sequences were associated with specific HLA alleles at a false discovery rate of 0.05. Broadly in line with IMGT annotations, most TCR beta V segments showed up in productive rearrangements about 87% or about 30% of the time in an earlier analysis of 450 to 600 of the donors. When HLA alleles, especially DR and DQ, strongly co-occurred, attributing TCR associations to individual alleles was difficult. A further reported finding was that TCR beta sequences accurately predicted the HLA-A and HLA-B alleles for most subjects in the first cohort. In a later analysis, most CMV-associated TCR beta chains were found to appear HLA-restricted, with HLA associations seemingly driven largely by CMV exposure. Most TCR sequences were seen in very few donors, while some public TCRs were found in many individuals. In both the original and validation cohorts, the classifier was reported to diagnose cytomegalovirus status with high specificity and sensitivity. According to a later analysis, TCR association rates differed among HLA loci, with DRB1 alleles showing the most associated TCRs and HLA-C alleles showing the fewest. A total of 150 or so TCR beta chains were listed by the study as associated with cytomegalovirus. The earlier analysis of approximately 560 of the donors excluded 15 to 20 rarely observed V segments, including chromosome 9 orphons, because counts were too low. Roughly uniform sequencing depth across donors was assumed in presence/absence analyses, although this assumption may not hold. Immune exposure information for the cohort was limited to CMV serostatus. Correlated functional status among segregating V segments might be attributable to linkage disequilibrium, but an unknown experimental factor could not be ruled out. In a later analysis, several top co-occurrence clusters were reported to appear linked to parvovirus B19, influenza, CMV and Epstein-Barr virus. A later genetic analysis associated a missense DCLRE1C variant with V-gene and J-gene trimming of TCR beta chains, and an independent cohort replicated the association.

The clonotype was recovered from a man aged 25-45 years in good health and CMV-seropositive. The V and J segments used are TRBV27 and TRBJ2-3; 5 matching bases give a weak D call of TRBD1. Material for sequencing was PBMCs. The bases read TGTGCCAGCAGCCCAGGGTCAGATACGCAGTATTTT. Its translation is CASSPGSDTQYF.